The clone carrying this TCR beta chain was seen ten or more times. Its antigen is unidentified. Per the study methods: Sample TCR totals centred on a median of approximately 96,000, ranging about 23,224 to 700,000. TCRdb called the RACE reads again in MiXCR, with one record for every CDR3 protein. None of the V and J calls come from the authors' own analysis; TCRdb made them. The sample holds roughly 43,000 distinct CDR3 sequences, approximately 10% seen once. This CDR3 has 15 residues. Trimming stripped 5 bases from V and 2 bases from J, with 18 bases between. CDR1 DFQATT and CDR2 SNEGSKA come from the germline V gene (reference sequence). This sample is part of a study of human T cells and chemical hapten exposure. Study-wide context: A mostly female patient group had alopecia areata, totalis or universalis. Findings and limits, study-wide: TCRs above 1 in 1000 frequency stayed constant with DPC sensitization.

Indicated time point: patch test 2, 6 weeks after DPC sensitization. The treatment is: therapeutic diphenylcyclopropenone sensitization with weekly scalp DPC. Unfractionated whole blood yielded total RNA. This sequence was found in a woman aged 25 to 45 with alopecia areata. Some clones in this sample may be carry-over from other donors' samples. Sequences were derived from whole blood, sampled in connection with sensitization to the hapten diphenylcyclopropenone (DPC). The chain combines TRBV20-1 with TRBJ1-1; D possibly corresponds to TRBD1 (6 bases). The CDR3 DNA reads TGCAGTGCTCGAAAACAGGGACGAGGAAACACTGAAGCTTTCTTT. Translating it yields CSARKQGRGNTEAFF.